A selection of T cell receptor beta chains follows, all from one sample in a study of T cell responses to AZD1222 COVID-19 vaccine. Here immunoSEQ multiplex PCR was the method, and the copy in TCRdb shows in-frame clones only, minus some. The sample holds 170,000 or so clones, around 87% seen once. Sequenced material: peripheral blood, taken on day 0 of AZD1222 vaccination. Receptors originate from an adult in good health. Each CDR3 is given with its conserved first and last residue. Fields, in order: J gene, V gene, D gene, clone size, CDR3 DNA, CDR3 protein. The D gene is left open where the match is weak. Size is omitted from some rows. Given values are once, few, many or a class for expanded clones.

J: TRBJ2-1
V: TRBV20-1
D: NA
size: NA
DNA: TGCAGTGCCCCCCGGCACGATGAGCAGTTCTTC
CDR3: CSAPRHDEQFF

J: TRBJ2-7
V: TRBV11-2
D: TRBD1
size: NA
DNA: TGTGCCAGCAGCCCAGCCGGGACAGGGGGCGTCTTC
CDR3: CASSPAGTGGVF

J: TRBJ1-3
V: TRBV29-1
D: NA
size: NA
DNA: TGCAGCGTTGAACCCCTGACCCCAACTGCCGGAAACACCATATATTTT
CDR3: CSVEPLTPTAGNTIYF

J: TRBJ2-6
V: TRBV28
D: NA
size: NA
DNA: TGTGCCAGCAGTTTCAAGGGGCACGGGGCCAACGTCCTGACTTTC
CDR3: CASSFKGHGANVLTF

J: TRBJ1-6
V: TRBV7-2
D: NA
size: NA
DNA: TGTGCCAGCAGCTTATATTCAGGGCACTCTCGGAATTCACCCCTCCACTTT
CDR3: CASSLYSGHSRNSPLHF

J: TRBJ2-7
V: TRBV27
D: NA
size: once
DNA: TGTGCCAGCAGTTTATTAAGGGGCCCCTACGAGCAGTACTTC
CDR3: CASSLLRGPYEQYF

J: TRBJ2-7
V: TRBV19
D: TRBD2
size: once
DNA: TGTGCCAGTAGTATAGCCATAACTACGACTAGCCGCTCCTACGAGCAGTACTTC
CDR3: CASSIAITTTSRSYEQYF

J: TRBJ2-7
V: TRBV18
D: NA
size: NA
DNA: TGTGCCAGCTCACCCCCCGGGAGCGGCTCCTACGAGCAGTACTTC
CDR3: CASSPPGSGSYEQYF

J: TRBJ2-1
V: TRBV7-3
D: NA
size: NA
DNA: TGTGCCAGCAGTCCCGGTTTGGGCCCGACAATGAAGCAGTTCTTC
CDR3: CASSPGLGPTMKQFF

J: TRBJ2-7
V: TRBV7-9
D: TRBD1
size: NA
DNA: TGTGCCAGCAGCCACGGGACAGTGGCCTACGAGCAGTACTTC
CDR3: CASSHGTVAYEQYF

J: TRBJ2-7
V: TRBV6-2/TRBV6-3
D: NA
size: NA
DNA: TGTGCCAGCAGTTACCATGGACAAGCCTACGAGCAGTACTTC
CDR3: CASSYHGQAYEQYF

J: TRBJ1-2
V: TRBV27
D: NA
size: NA
DNA: TGTGCCACCAAGGGGGGGTGGGAGGACAGCGAAAAACCCTCTAACTATGGCTACACCTTC
CDR3: CATKGGWEDSEKPSNYGYTF

J: TRBJ2-1
V: TRBV29-1
D: NA
size: NA
DNA: TGCAGCGTTGGCGTAGCGGACCCCTACAATGAGCAGTTCTTC
CDR3: CSVGVADPYNEQFF

J: TRBJ1-6
V: TRBV30
D: NA
size: NA
DNA: TGTGCCTGGAATCACAGGGTCAGAAACTATAATTCACCCCTCCACTTT
CDR3: CAWNHRVRNYNSPLHF

J: TRBJ2-1
V: TRBV28
D: TRBD1
size: NA
DNA: TGTGCCAGCAGTTTAAAGGGTCGGACAGGGGGCCAGGGTGAGCAGTTCTTC
CDR3: CASSLKGRTGGQGEQFF

J: TRBJ2-1
V: TRBV18
D: TRBD2
size: few
DNA: TGTGCCAGCTCACCATCTAGCGGGAGGCCCCGCAATGAGCAGTTCTTC
CDR3: CASSPSSGRPRNEQFF

J: TRBJ1-2
V: TRBV5-4
D: TRBD1
size: few
DNA: TGTGCCAGCAGCCTGAGGACAGGGGAAATAAATGGCTACACCTTC
CDR3: CASSLRTGEINGYTF

J: TRBJ2-5
V: TRBV3-1/TRBV3-2
D: TRBD2
size: NA
DNA: TGTGCCAGCAGCCCTCGGGACTATGGGGAAGAGACCCAGTACTTC
CDR3: CASSPRDYGEETQYF